This T cell receptor (beta chain) was sequenced in a study of CD8 T cells in ankylosing spondylitis. Germline V lookup: CDR1 SGHTA, CDR2 FQGNSA. With V trimmed by 6 bases and J by 6 bases, 5 bases remained unmatched. The CDR3 loop spans 14 amino acids. Libraries of TCR beta came from quantitative 5'-RACE with molecular barcodes. TCRdb passed the 5' RACE reads through MiXCR, listing each CDR3 protein once. The sample contains nearly 350,000 distinct CDR3 sequences, around 15% of which appear only once. The chain has TRBV7-2 and TRBJ2-2, with 9 bases that match TRBD1. This TCR was sampled from a male donor with ankylosing spondylitis or in good health (not recorded which). Sequencing used blood, either unsorted or a sorted T cell fraction (not recorded which). CDR3 loop: CASRPDRGAGELFF. DNA of the CDR3: TGTGCCAGCAGACCAGACAGGGGGGCCGGGGAGCTGTTTTTT.